This T cell receptor beta chain was documented in a study of T cell clonality in common variable immunodeficiency. This clone was counted at least ten times. The sequence runs out 3 residues before the end of the CDR3; the remainder is reconstructed from the germline J gene. Control and CVID samples contributed equal amounts of genomic DNA. The repertoire was sequenced with immunoSEQ multiplex PCR; TCRdb's copy has only in-frame clones and lacks some. This sample carries more than 35,000 clones, none of them present only once. The CDR3 contains 11 residues. Trimming left V 6 bases short and J 6 bases short, with 9 bases between. CDR1 is WSHSY and CDR2 is SAAADI in the germline V gene.

This clonotype originated in a person aged 18-69 years in good health. What was sequenced was peripheral blood mononuclear cells. The chain links TRBV10-2 to TRBJ2-7; D may be TRBD1 (6 bases). The covered CDR3 bases are TGCGCCAGCAGAACAGGGATCGAG. It specifies CASRTGIE. The whole CDR3 protein is CASRTGIEQYF.